One and the same sample provided the 25 T cell receptor beta chains below, sequenced in a study of T cells after yellow fever vaccination (dated by TCRdb to the late 2010s). What this sample's treatment or condition label stands for: live attenuated yellow fever vaccine strain. The library relied on 5' RACE. Sequencing was performed on an Illumina HiSeq 2500. The public reads were quality trimmed at Q25 with fastp and then assembled into clones with MiXCR by TCRdb, keeping productive beta chains. Merged by CDR3 protein, the rows form single entries marked with the most common genes and DNA. Counted in this sample were 100,000 to 150,000 distinct CDR3 sequences; roughly 6.7% of them appeared once. The ten largest clones take up 2% to 3% of the sample. Sequenced material: CD4+ T cells sorted from PBMCs, taken more than 8 days after the first yellow fever vaccination. The receptor set was obtained from a young man who received the YFV17D yellow fever vaccine.

This clonotype appeared many times. V is TRBV5-6 and J is TRBJ2-7; 10 bases line up with TRBD2. CDR3 size: 15 residues. The V gene's germline CDR1 is SGHDT and CDR2 YYEEEE. With V trimmed by 1 base and J by 2 bases, 3 bases remained unmatched. DNA for the CDR3: TGTGCCAGCAGCTTGACTAGCGGGGAGCCCTACGAGCAGTACGTC. Amino acids: CASSLTSGEPYEQYV.

This clonotype has ten or more counts. V and J are TRBV20-1 and TRBJ2-5, with D possibly TRBD2 on 5 matching bases. V lost 6 bases and J lost 2, with 19 bases in between. CDR1 and CDR2 from the germline V gene are DFQATT and SNEGSKA (reference sequence). CDR3 length: 15 residues. The CDR3 coding sequence is TGCAGTGCCAGACTACCGGGCTCCCGGCAAGAGACCCAGTACTTC. The encoded protein is CSARLPGSRQETQYF.

This clonotype appeared many times. The gene calls are TRBV20-1 and TRBJ1-3; no firm D call. From germline, CDR1 is DFQATT and CDR2 SNEGSKA (reference sequence). This CDR3 has 15 amino acids. Trimming removed 1 base from V and 0 bases from J, with 10 bases in between. CDR3 bases: TGCAGTGCTAGAGTGTCCTCCAGCTCTGGAAACACCATATATTTT. As protein: CSARVSSSSGNTIYF.

This clonotype appeared a few times. The chain couples TRBV18 to TRBJ1-5; D is uncertain. CDR1 is KGHSH, CDR2 LQKENI, per germline. The CDR3 runs 15 residues. V was clipped by 0 bases and J by 4 bases, with 10 bases between them. DNA of the CDR3: TGTGCCAGCTCACCACCGGGTGGTAAGAATCAGCCCCAGCATTTT. Its translation: CASSPPGGKNQPQHF.

Concerning this clonotype: This may come from a read error, since a much larger clone is one base off. This chain joins TRBV5-4 and TRBJ2-5; D is undetermined. The germline CDR1 and CDR2 sequences are SGHNT and YYREEE (reference sequence). Trimming shortened V by 2 bases and J by 5 bases, and 10 bases separated the two germline ends. This CDR3 is built from 13 residues. The DNA for the CDR3 is TGTGCCAGCAGCTTCAAGGGTCACGAGACCCAGTACTTC. This codes for CASSFKGHETQYF.

Ten or more counts support this clonotype. The V call is TRBV5-5, the J call TRBJ2-3; 7 nucleotides agree with TRBD1. The germline V gene encodes CDR1 SGHKS and CDR2 YYEKEE (reference sequence). The CDR3 covers 14 residues. J was trimmed by 0 bases and V by 3 bases; bases with no gene match: 1. CDR3: CASSWDRSTDTQYF. The CDR3 DNA follows: TGTGCCAGCAGCTGGGACAGAAGCACAGATACGCAGTATTTT.

This clonotype was detected only once. A much larger clone differs from this one at a single base, so this may be a read error. The chain links TRBV7-2 to TRBJ2-3; TRBD2 matches at 8 bases. Unmatched junction bases numbered 11, after V lost 5 bases and J lost 4 bases. Germline lookup yields CDR1 SGHTA and CDR2 FQGNSA. CDR3 length equals 16 residues. The CDR3 spells CASSKTQGLGADTQYF. CDR3 DNA sequence: TGTGCCAGCAGCAAGACTCAGGGACTAGGGGCAGATACGCAGTATTTT.

Turning to this clonotype: A much larger clone differs by one base, so this may be a read error. The rearrangement uses TRBV12-3 or TRBV12-4 and TRBJ1-6; D is undetermined. The germline V and J ends were trimmed by 6 bases and 10 bases, with 13 bases remaining between them. This CDR3 comprises 13 residues. The CDR3 bases are TGTGCCAGCAGCCCCTCCAGAAAGTCACCCCTCCACTTT. It is translated as CASSPSRKSPLHF.

This clonotype was seen many times. This rearrangement joins TRBV4-3 to TRBJ2-1, with D perhaps matching TRBD2 (6 bases). Trimming removed 0 bases at V and 7 bases at J, with 22 bases between. The CDR3 has 18 residues. Per germline, CDR1 LGHNA and CDR2 YSLEER. Here the CDR3 reads CASSQEHSGGALWNEQFF. DNA for the CDR3: TGCGCCAGCAGCCAAGAACATTCCGGGGGAGCCCTTTGGAATGAGCAGTTCTTC.

This clonotype occurred many times. V gene TRBV12-3 or TRBV12-4 combines with J gene TRBJ2-1, with TRBD2 matching over 7 bases. With 6 bases clipped from V and 0 bases from J, the junction kept 5 bases outside the gene matches. This CDR3 is 15 amino acids long. The CDR3 protein is CASRKAGTSYNEQFF. CDR3 nucleotides: TGTGCCAGCAGGAAAGCGGGAACCTCCTACAATGAGCAGTTCTTC.

Details on this clonotype: A single base separates this from a much larger clone, so it may be a read error. Here the CDR3 DNA reads TGCAGTGCTACCCCACTAGGGGGGCAAGAGACCCAGTACTTC. As protein: CSATPLGGQETQYF. This chain uses TRBV20-1 with TRBJ2-5; tentatively, D is TRBD1 or TRBD2 (6 bases each). Trimming took 4 bases from V and 2 from J, leaving 14 bases between them. In germline, CDR1 is DFQATT, CDR2 SNEGSKA (reference sequence). The CDR3 runs 14 residues.

This clonotype has at least ten counts. This CDR3 is CASSIGDADPQHF. The CDR3 DNA reads TGTGCCAGTAGTATAGGGGACGCGGATCCCCAGCATTTT. V gene TRBV19 combines with J gene TRBJ1-5; tentative D call: TRBD1 (5 bases). This CDR3 is built from 13 residues. V was clipped by 1 base and J by 10 bases, with 11 bases between them. Germline CDR1 is LNHDA and CDR2 is SQIVND (reference sequence). The whole variable domain, filled in from reference TRBV19 and TRBJ1-5, reads DGGITQSPKYLFRKEGQNVTLSCEQNLNHDAMYWYRQDPGQGLRLIYYSQIVNDFQKGDIAEGYSVSREKKESFPLTVTSAQKNPTAFYLCASSIGDADPQHFGDGTRLSIL.

The sample holds many counts of this clonotype. V and J are TRBV6-1 and TRBJ1-2; the D gene is possibly TRBD1 (6 bases). Germline V gene data show CDR1 as MNHNS and CDR2 as SASEGT. V lost 6 bases, J lost 0 bases, and 11 bases lay in between. This CDR3 is built from 14 residues. CDR3 protein: CASRKDSANYGYTF. In nucleotides, the CDR3 is TGTGCCAGCAGAAAGGACAGCGCTAACTATGGCTACACCTTC.

This clonotype was found many times. The V gene is TRBV20-1, the J gene TRBJ2-6; possible D gene TRBD2, 5 bases. With 5 bases removed from V and 0 bases from J, the gap between germline ends came to 11 bases. Germline V gene data show CDR1 as DFQATT and CDR2 as SNEGSKA (reference sequence). CDR3 length equals 15 residues. The CDR3 region is CSAATGSSGANVLTF. The DNA for the CDR3 is TGCAGTGCTGCCACTGGGAGCTCTGGGGCCAACGTCCTGACTTTC.

This clonotype was observed many times. The V call is TRBV7-8, the J call TRBJ1-5; D call uncertain. The CDR3 sequence is 16 residues long. V lost 1 base and J 0 bases, leaving 10 bases between the germline ends. CDR1 SGHVS and CDR2 FQNEAQ come from the germline V gene. The CDR3 loop is CASSLVAQYSNQPQHF. CDR3 nucleotides: TGTGCCAGCAGCTTAGTAGCCCAGTATAGCAATCAGCCCCAGCATTTT.

The table lists this clonotype with many counts. CDR3 in amino acids: CASRDSRRSSEQYV. For the CDR3, the DNA is TGTGCCAGCAGGGACAGTCGGAGGTCTTCCGAGCAGTACGTC. This chain joins TRBV6-1 and TRBJ2-7, with a possible D match to TRBD1 (6 bases). V dropped 6 bases and J dropped 6 bases, with 18 bases sitting between them. Per the germline V gene, CDR1 is MNHNS and CDR2 is SASEGT. The CDR3 runs 14 residues.

This clonotype was observed at least ten times. This sequence joins TRBV5-5 and TRBJ2-3; a possible D gene is TRBD2 (5 bases). The CDR3 length is 16 residues. CDR1 SGHKS and CDR2 YYEKEE come from the germline V gene (reference sequence). Deletions cut 2 bases from V and 2 bases from J, with 15 bases between. CDR3 region: CASSFRGVQFTDTQYF. The DNA for the CDR3 is TGTGCCAGCAGCTTTCGGGGTGTGCAGTTCACAGATACGCAGTATTTT.

This clonotype was detected a few times. This chain uses TRBV7-6 with TRBJ2-1; D is possibly TRBD1 (5 bases). The CDR3 spans 17 residues. CDR1 is SGHVS, CDR2 FNYEAQ, per germline. V shed 3 bases and J shed 2 bases, with 17 bases lying between them. CDR3 residues: CASSFVYGRETYNEQFF. In DNA form, the CDR3 reads TGTGCCAGCAGCTTCGTCTACGGCAGGGAAACCTACAATGAGCAGTTCTTC.

The chain joins TRBV5-5 to TRBJ1-2; no definite D call. V was cut by 8 bases and J by 4 bases, with 15 bases left in between. CDR3 length equals 13 residues. Germline V lookup: CDR1 SGHKS, CDR2 YYEKEE (reference sequence). The CDR3 protein is CARGLGLLYGYTF. The CDR3 bases are TGTGCCAGGGGCCTTGGGCTGCTCTATGGCTACACCTTC. The full variable domain, completed using reference TRBV5-5 and TRBJ1-2, is DAGVTQSPTHLIKTRGQQVTLRCSPISGHKSVSWYQQVLGQGPQFIFQYYEKEERGRGNFPDRFSARQFPNYSSELNVNALLLGDSALYLCARGLGLLYGYTFGSGTRLTVV.

This clonotype has a handful of counts. This chain connects TRBV6-6 to TRBJ2-5; no firm D call. The CDR3 consists of 13 residues. CDR1 is MNHNY, CDR2 SVGAGI, per germline (reference sequence). Trimming stripped 3 bases from V and 3 bases from J, with 8 bases between. CDR3 bases: TGTGCCAGCAGTTATGGCCGGGAAGAGACCCAGTACTTC. Translated: CASSYGREETQYF.

This sequence joins TRBV7-2 and TRBJ1-1; D gene ambiguous. This CDR3 has 15 residues. Looked up from germline, CDR1 is SGHTA and CDR2 is FQGNSA. V was shortened by 1 base and J by 1 base, with 10 bases between the two germline ends. The CDR3 spells CASSLVPERNTEAFF. The CDR3, as DNA: TGTGCCAGCAGCTTAGTCCCGGAAAGGAACACTGAAGCTTTCTTT.

This clonotype was observed at least ten times. The V gene is TRBV10-3, the J gene TRBJ2-2, with a tentative D call TRBD1 (7 bases). The CDR3 length is 14 residues. V was pared by 8 bases and J by 6 bases, with 16 bases between. Germline V gene lookup returns CDR1 ENHRY and CDR2 SYGVKD. DNA of the CDR3: TGTGCCATCGGGGGGACAGAAAGGCCCGGGGAGCTGTTTTTT. As protein: CAIGGTERPGELFF.

At least ten counts were recorded for this clonotype. The chain has TRBV12-3 or TRBV12-4 and TRBJ1-1; TRBD1 might be the D (5 bases). CDR3 length: 15 amino acids. Trimming removed 3 bases from V and 5 bases from J, with 16 bases in between. DNA of the CDR3: TGTGCCAGCAGTTTCCCCCACGCGGGGGATACTGAAGCTTTCTTT. The encoded protein is CASSFPHAGDTEAFF.

This clonotype showed up many times. The chain uses TRBV24-1 and TRBJ1-5; D is unclear. Trimming pared 6 bases from V and 4 bases from J, leaving 9 bases between. The CDR3 runs 13 residues. CDR1 KGHDR and CDR2 SFDVKD come from the germline V gene. CDR3 loop: CATSPDSNQPQHF. Written as DNA, the CDR3 is TGTGCCACCAGTCCGGATTCTAATCAGCCCCAGCATTTT.

This clonotype was seen ten or more times. The V gene is TRBV4-3, the J gene TRBJ2-1, with D perhaps being TRBD1 or TRBD2 (6 bases each). The germline CDR1 and CDR2 sequences are LGHNA and YSLEER. Trimming left V 1 base short and J 2 bases short, with 15 bases between. CDR3 length: 17 residues. The CDR3 DNA reads TGCGCCAGCAGCCAAGGATCCGGGGGCGTTCCCTACAATGAGCAGTTCTTC. Encoded protein: CASSQGSGGVPYNEQFF.